Listed below are T cell receptor beta chains from one sample, sequenced in a study of T cell changes during pregnancy in multiple sclerosis. Generated by immunoSEQ multiplex PCR, the TCRdb table keeps only in-frame clones and is missing some. The data show approximately 35,000 clones, more than 70% seen once. The specimen was CD4+ T cells from peripheral blood mononuclear cells, collected after pregnancy. These receptors came from a female donor in good health, enrolled as a control in a pregnancy study. CDR3s include the opening cysteine and the closing phenylalanine or tryptophan. A D gene is named only where the DNA matches it firmly. Some rows mark clone size as missing; the rest say once, few, many or name a class of expanded clone.

>TRBJ1-6|-|TRBV6-1|-
TGTGCCAGCAGTGGGGGACACGCGAGGAATTCACCCCTCCACTTT
CASSGGHARNSPLHF
>TRBJ2-2|-|TRBV7-8|TRBD2
TGTGCCAGCAGCTTAAGCTTGGGACTAGCGCCCGGGGAGCTGTTTTTT
CASSLSLGLAPGELFF
>TRBJ2-1|-|TRBV9|TRBD2
TGTGCCAGCAGTGGACAACTAGCGGGGACGCGGGGTGAGCAGTTCTTC
CASSGQLAGTRGEQFF
>TRBJ2-7|-|TRBV28|TRBD2
TGTGCCAGCAGTTTAGGAGGGAGGGTCTACGAGCAGTACTTC
CASSLGGRVYEQYF
>TRBJ1-1|-|TRBV6-5|-
TGTGCCAGCAGTTATCCGACCGGGGAAGCTTTCTTT
CASSYPTGEAFF
>TRBJ1-2|-|TRBV7-2|-
TGTGCCAGCAGCTCTGACAGTTTTAACTATGGCTACACCTTC
CASSSDSFNYGYTF
>TRBJ1-6|-|TRBV7-3|TRBD1
TGTGCCAGCAGCTCTGGACAGGGTACACCCCTCCACTTT
CASSSGQGTPLHF
>TRBJ2-7|-|TRBV7-9|-
TGTGCCAGCAGCCCAGCGGGTCAGCGAGAGCAGTACTTC
CASSPAGQREQYF
>TRBJ2-1|once|TRBV27|-
TGTGCCAGCAGTTTGACAGCACCCTACAATGAGCAGTTCTTC
CASSLTAPYNEQFF
>TRBJ1-3|-|TRBV9|-
TGTGCCAGCAGCGGAGAACTACAGGGATCTGGAAACACCATATATTTT
CASSGELQGSGNTIYF
>TRBJ1-1|-|TRBV28|TRBD1
TGTGCCAGCAGTTACTTTGGACAGGGAGGAACTTTCTTT
CASSYFGQGGTFF
>TRBJ2-7|few|TRBV5-6|TRBD2
TGTGCCAGCAGCTTGGAGGGCGGGGGGGCCCCTGAGCAGTACTTC
CASSLEGGGAPEQYF
>TRBJ2-7|-|TRBV11-3|TRBD1
TGTGCCAGCAGCTCTTGGACAGGGGCGCCCTACGAGCAGTACTTC
CASSSWTGAPYEQYF
>TRBJ2-3|-|TRBV29-1|TRBD2
TGCAGCGTCGCCGGAACACTAGCGGGCAGCACAGATACGCAGTATTTT
CSVAGTLAGSTDTQYF
>TRBJ1-1|few|TRBV13|-
TGTGCCAGCAGACCGGACAGTTGGACTGAAGCTTTCTTT
CASRPDSWTEAFF
>TRBJ2-7|-|TRBV21-1|-
TGTGCCAGCAGCGACACTCCTACCGGGACAGTTTACGAGCAGTACTTC
CASSDTPTGTVYEQYF
>TRBJ2-7|-|TRBV5-8|TRBD1
TGTGCCAGCAGCTTTCGGGACAGGGGGCTTGGCGAGCAGTACTTC
CASSFRDRGLGEQYF
>TRBJ2-7|-|TRBV7-9|-
TGTGCCAGCAGCGTCAACAACAAGGACTTCGAGCAGTACTTC
CASSVNNKDFEQYF
>TRBJ1-4|-|TRBV25-1|-
TGTGCCAGCAGTGACTGGGGGGGGGTGGGTGAAAAACTGTTTTTT
CASSDWGGVGEKLFF
>TRBJ1-1|-|TRBV7-2|-
TGTGCCAGCAGCTTATTGACAGGGAACACTGAAGCTTTCTTT
CASSLLTGNTEAFF
>TRBJ2-3|-|TRBV28|-
TGTGCCAGCAGCGCCACAGGCACAGATACGCAGTATTTT
CASSATGTDTQYF
>TRBJ2-3|-|TRBV29-1|TRBD2
TGCAGCGTGGGGGGACTAGCGGGCCTCAGCACAGATACGCAGTATTTT
CSVGGLAGLSTDTQYF
>TRBJ2-5|once|TRBV13|-
TGTGCCAGCAGCCCTAGACAGGCGGTGACCAGGGAGACCCAGTACTTC
CASSPRQAVTRETQYF
>TRBJ2-4|once|TRBV5-1|TRBD1
TGCGCCAGCAGCTTGGCGCCAGGGGGAAACATTCAGTACTTC
CASSLAPGGNIQYF
>TRBJ2-7|-|TRBV20-1|-
TGCAGTGCTACCAGTTCTGACGAGCAGTACTTC
CSATSSDEQYF
>TRBJ2-5|-|TRBV28|TRBD2
TGTGCCAGCAGTTTCGGCCGGGCTAGCGGGAAGAAAGAGACCCAGTACTTC
CASSFGRASGKKETQYF
>TRBJ1-1|-|TRBV6-5|TRBD1
TGTGCCAGCAGTGGGGGACAGGGGTGGGCTGAAGCTTTCTTT
CASSGGQGWAEAFF
>TRBJ2-1|-|TRBV9|-
TGTGCCAGCAGCGGAGGCCCCCCCTCGTCTGAGCAGTTCTTC
CASSGGPPSSEQFF
>TRBJ1-5|-|TRBV28|-
TGTGCCAGCAGATTAACAGGTATTAGCAATCAGCCCCAGCATTTT
CASRLTGISNQPQHF
>TRBJ1-2|-|TRBV14|-
TGTGCCAGCAGCCAAGATAGGAAGGGGCACTATGGCTACACCTTC
CASSQDRKGHYGYTF
>TRBJ2-1|-|TRBV27|TRBD1
TGTGCCAGCAGTCCCCCGAGACAGGGGAGCTACAATGAGCAGTTCTTC
CASSPPRQGSYNEQFF
>TRBJ2-1|-|TRBV28|-
TGTGCCAGCAGTTTATTTTCCGTTAGCTCCTACAATGAGCAGTTCTTC
CASSLFSVSSYNEQFF
>TRBJ2-5|-|TRBV5-4|-
TGTGCCAGCAGCTTGGACGGAGGGGTCCAGTACTTC
CASSLDGGVQYF
>TRBJ2-1|-|TRBV28|TRBD2
TGTGCCAGCAGCCTGATATTAGCGGGAGGGCCCAACAATGAGCAGTTCTTC
CASSLILAGGPNNEQFF
>TRBJ1-1|-|TRBV5-1|-
TGCGCCAGCAGCTACGACAGGCGGAACACTGAAGCTTTCTTT
CASSYDRRNTEAFF
>TRBJ1-3|-|TRBV28|-
TGTGCCAGCAGTTTACCCGGACAAGGCGCTGGAAACACCATATATTTT
CASSLPGQGAGNTIYF
>TRBJ1-2|-|TRBV18|-
TGTGCCAGCTCGCCGGGACTCTCTAACTATGGCTACACCTTC
CASSPGLSNYGYTF
>TRBJ2-5|-|TRBV5-1|TRBD2
TGCGCCAGCAGCCCTCTCACTAGCGGGGGTCTGGAGACCCAGTACTTC
CASSPLTSGGLETQYF
>TRBJ2-2|-|TRBV15|TRBD1
TGTGCCACCAGCAAAGGGGGCCTCACCGGGGAGCTGTTTTTT
CATSKGGLTGELFF
>TRBJ1-1|few|TRBV5-1|-
TGCGCCAGCAGCTTGGAGGTCAGGTCCGAAGCTTTCTTT
CASSLEVRSEAFF